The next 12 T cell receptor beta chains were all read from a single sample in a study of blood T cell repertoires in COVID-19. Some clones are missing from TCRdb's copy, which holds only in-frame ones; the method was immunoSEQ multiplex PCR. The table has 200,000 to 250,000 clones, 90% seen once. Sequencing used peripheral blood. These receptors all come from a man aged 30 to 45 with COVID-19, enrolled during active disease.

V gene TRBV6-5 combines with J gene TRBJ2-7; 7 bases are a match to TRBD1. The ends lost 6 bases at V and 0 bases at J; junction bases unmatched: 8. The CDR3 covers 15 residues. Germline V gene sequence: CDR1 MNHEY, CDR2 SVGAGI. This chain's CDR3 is CASRPGQVHSYEQYF. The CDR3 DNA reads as TGTGCCAGCAGACCCGGACAGGTTCACTCCTACGAGCAGTACTTC.

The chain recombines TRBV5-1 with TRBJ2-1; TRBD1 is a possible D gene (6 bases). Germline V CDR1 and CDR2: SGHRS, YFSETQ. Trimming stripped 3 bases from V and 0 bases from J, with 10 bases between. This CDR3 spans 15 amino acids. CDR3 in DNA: TGCGCCAGCAGCTCGGACAGAGACTCCTACAATGAGCAGTTCTTC. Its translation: CASSSDRDSYNEQFF.

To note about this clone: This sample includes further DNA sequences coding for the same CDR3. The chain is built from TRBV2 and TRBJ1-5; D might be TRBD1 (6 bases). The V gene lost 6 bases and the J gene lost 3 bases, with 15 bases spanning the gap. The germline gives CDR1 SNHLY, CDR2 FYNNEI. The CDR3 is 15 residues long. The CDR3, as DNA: TGTGCCAGCAGCGAACAGGGAGGCCACAATCAGCCCCAGCATTTT. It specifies CASSEQGGHNQPQHF.

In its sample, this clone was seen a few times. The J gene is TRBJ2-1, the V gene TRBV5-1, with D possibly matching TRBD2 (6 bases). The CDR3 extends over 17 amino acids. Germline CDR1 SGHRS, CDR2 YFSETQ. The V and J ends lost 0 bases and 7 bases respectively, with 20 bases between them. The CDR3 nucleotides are TGCGCCAGCAGCTTGGCCGGGGGAGGAGTCATCCGTAATGAGCAGTTCTTC. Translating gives CASSLAGGGVIRNEQFF.

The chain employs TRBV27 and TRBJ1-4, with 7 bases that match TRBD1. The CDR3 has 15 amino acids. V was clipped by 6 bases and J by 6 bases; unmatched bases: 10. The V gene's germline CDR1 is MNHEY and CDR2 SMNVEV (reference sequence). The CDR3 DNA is TGTGCCAGCAGCCGAAACAGGGGAGATGATGAAAAACTGTTTTTT. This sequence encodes CASSRNRGDDEKLFF.

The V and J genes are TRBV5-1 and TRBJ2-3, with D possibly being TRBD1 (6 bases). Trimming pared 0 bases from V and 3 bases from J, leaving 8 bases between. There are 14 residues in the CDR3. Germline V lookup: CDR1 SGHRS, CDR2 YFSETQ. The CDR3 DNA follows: TGCGCCAGCAGCTTGGGGGACAAAACAGATACGCAGTATTTT. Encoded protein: CASSLGDKTDTQYF.

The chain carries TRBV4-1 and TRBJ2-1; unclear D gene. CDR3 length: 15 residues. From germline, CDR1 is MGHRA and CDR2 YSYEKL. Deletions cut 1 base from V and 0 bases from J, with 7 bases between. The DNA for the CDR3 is TGCGCCAGCAGCCAAGGCCCGAGCTCCTACAATGAGCAGTTCTTC. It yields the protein CASSQGPSSYNEQFF.

The CDR3 spells CASSQGPNSGANVLTF. The CDR3 DNA reads TGTGCCAGTTCACAGGGACCTAACTCTGGGGCCAACGTCCTGACTTTC. The chain is built from TRBV19 and TRBJ2-6; a weak D match, TRBD1 (6 bases). Germline values: CDR1 LNHDA, CDR2 SQIVND (reference sequence). V was pared by 8 bases and J by 0 bases, with 14 bases between. The CDR3 is 16 residues long.

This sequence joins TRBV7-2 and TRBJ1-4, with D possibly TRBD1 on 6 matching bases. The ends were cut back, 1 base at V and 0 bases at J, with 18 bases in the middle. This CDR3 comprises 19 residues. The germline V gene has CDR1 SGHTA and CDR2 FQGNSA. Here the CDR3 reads CASSLGAGDVFATNEKLFF. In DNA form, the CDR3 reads TGTGCCAGCAGCTTAGGGGCAGGGGATGTATTTGCAACTAATGAAAAACTGTTTTTT.

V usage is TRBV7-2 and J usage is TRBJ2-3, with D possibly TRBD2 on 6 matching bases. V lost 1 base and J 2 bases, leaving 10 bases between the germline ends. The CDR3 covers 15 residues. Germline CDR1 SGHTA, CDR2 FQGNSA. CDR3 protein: CASSLGLVNTDTQYF. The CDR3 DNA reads TGTGCCAGCAGCTTAGGACTAGTAAACACAGATACGCAGTATTTT.

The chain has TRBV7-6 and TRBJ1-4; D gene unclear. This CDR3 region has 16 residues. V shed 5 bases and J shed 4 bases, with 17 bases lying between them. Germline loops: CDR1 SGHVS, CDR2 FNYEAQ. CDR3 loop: CASSPLTGSVNEKLFF. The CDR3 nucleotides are TGTGCCAGCAGCCCATTAACGGGGAGCGTTAATGAAAAACTGTTTTTT.

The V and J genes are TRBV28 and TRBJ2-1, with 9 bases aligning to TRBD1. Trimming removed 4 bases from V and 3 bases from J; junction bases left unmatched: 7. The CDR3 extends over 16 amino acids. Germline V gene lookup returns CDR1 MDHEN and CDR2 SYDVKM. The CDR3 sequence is CASSSPTGGGYNEQFF. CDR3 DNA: TGTGCCAGCAGTTCCCCCACAGGGGGCGGCTACAATGAGCAGTTCTTC. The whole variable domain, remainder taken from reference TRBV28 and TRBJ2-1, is DVKVTQSSRYLVKRTGEKVFLECVQDMDHENMFWYRQDPGLGLRLIYFSYDVKMKEKGDIPEGYSVSREKKERFSLILESASTNQTSMYLCASSSPTGGGYNEQFFGPGTRLTVL.